The rows below give T cell receptor beta chains drawn from one sample of a study of CD4+ T cells in melanoma. Clones were read by immunoSEQ multiplex PCR, and TCRdb kept only the in-frame ones, dropping some. The table lists about 18,000 clones, 83% of them singletons, with approximately 5% in the top ten. The source material was cells from a culture (not recorded whether cultured in vitro). The source of these receptors is a human donor with melanoma. Both conserved end residues are part of each CDR3. D genes are given only for firm matches.

D gene	J gene	V gene	CDR3 DNA	CDR3 protein
TRBD2	TRBJ2-1	TRBV5-1	TGCGCCAGCAGCCCGGGGACTAGCGGGGAAGGTGAGCAGTTCTTC	CASSPGTSGEGEQFF
TRBD2	TRBJ2-5	TRBV2	TGTGCCAGCAGTGATGGCGGGGGGGGGACCCAGTACTTC	CASSDGGGGTQYF
TRBD1	TRBJ1-3	TRBV4-2	TGTGCCAGCAGCCAAGATCGGACAGGGGGGGACACCATATATTTT	CASSQDRTGGDTIYF
.	TRBJ1-4	TRBV30	TGTGCCTGGAGTCGAGTTAGTGGCGGGATTAATGAAAAACTGTTTTTT	CAWSRVSGGINEKLFF
TRBD1	TRBJ1-2	TRBV2	TGTGCCAGCAGTCGGGACAGTTATGGCTACACCTTC	CASSRDSYGYTF
TRBD2	TRBJ2-3	TRBV2	TGTGCCAGCAGTGACCCATATAGAAGACTAGCGGGGAGCACAGATACGCAGTATTTT	CASSDPYRRLAGSTDTQYF
TRBD2	TRBJ2-3	TRBV13	TGTGCCAGCAGCTTATGGCCTGGGGTAGCGGGGGATACAGATACGCAGTATTTT	CASSLWPGVAGDTDTQYF
.	TRBJ1-2	TRBV4-2	TGTGCCAGCAGCCAAGGTGTGGGTATCAGCGGCTACACCTTC	CASSQGVGISGYTF
.	TRBJ2-7	TRBV27	TGTGCCAGCAGTTTCACGGGGTATAACGAGCAGTACTTC	CASSFTGYNEQYF
TRBD1	TRBJ2-3	TRBV25-1	TGTGCCAGCAGTGACCGGACAGGGTACGCAGATACGCAGTATTTT	CASSDRTGYADTQYF
.	TRBJ1-6	TRBV30	TGTGCCTGGAACCGACAGCTTGATTCACCCCTCCACTTT	CAWNRQLDSPLHF
TRBD2	TRBJ2-3	TRBV5-1	TGCGCCAGCAGCTTAGGCGGGGGGACAGATACGCAGTATTTT	CASSLGGGTDTQYF
.	TRBJ2-7	TRBV5-4	TGTGCCAGCAGCTTGGAGTGGGCAGGGAGCGAGCAGTACTTC	CASSLEWAGSEQYF
.	TRBJ2-3	TRBV20-1	TGCAGTGCCCTCAGGGGAGATACGCAGTATTTT	CSALRGDTQYF
TRBD2	TRBJ2-2	TRBV4-2	TGTGCCAGCAGCCAACCTCTGACTAGCCCAGGGAGCGGGGAGCTGTTTTTT	CASSQPLTSPGSGELFF
.	TRBJ1-6	TRBV11-2	TGTGCCAGCAGCTTCCCTCGGGGGGGCGGTTCACCCCTCCACTTT	CASSFPRGGGSPLHF
TRBD1	TRBJ1-4	TRBV11-2	TGTGCCAGCAGCCGCGACAGGGATGGAAAACTGTTTTTT	CASSRDRDGKLFF
.	TRBJ1-2	TRBV27	TGTACCAGCAGAGAACCGGGACGAGGCTACACCTTC	CTSREPGRGYTF
.	TRBJ2-7	TRBV15	TGTGCCACCAGTCCAGGGGCGTCCTACGAGCAGTACTTC	CATSPGASYEQYF
.	TRBJ2-6	TRBV15	TGTGCCACCAGCAGAGATGTGGGCTTCTCTGGGGCCAACGTCCTGACTTTC	CATSRDVGFSGANVLTF
.	TRBJ1-2	TRBV5-1	TGCGCCAGCAGCTTGGTCGGGGGGCAAGGAGGCTACACCTTC	CASSLVGGQGGYTF
TRBD1	TRBJ1-5	TRBV7-6	TGTGCCAGCAGCACAGGGGTAAATCAGCCCCAGCATTTT	CASSTGVNQPQHF
.	TRBJ1-5	TRBV7-6	TGTGCCAGCAGCTTGACCGGGCATCAGCCCCAGCATTTT	CASSLTGHQPQHF
TRBD1	TRBJ1-1	TRBV11-1	TGTGCCAGCAGACCCGACAGGGGGCTCGGCACTGAAGCTTTCTTT	CASRPDRGLGTEAFF
TRBD1	TRBJ2-1	TRBV19	TGTGCCAGTAGTATCCCAGGGGGCTCCTACAATGAGCAGTTCTTC	CASSIPGGSYNEQFF
TRBD1	TRBJ1-2	TRBV5-1	TGCGCCAGCAGCTTGGGGGACAGGTCGGGTGGCTACACCTTC	CASSLGDRSGGYTF
TRBD1	TRBJ1-1	TRBV5-6	TGTGCCAGCAGCCCCAGGGGGCGATCACTCACTGAAGCTTTCTTT	CASSPRGRSLTEAFF